The T cell receptor (beta chain) under discussion was sequenced for a study of cytomegalovirus exposure and HLA in healthy donors. General observations from the study: Researchers catalogued about 150 TCR beta chains as cytomegalovirus-associated.

The CDR3 spans 15 residues. V was trimmed by 1 base and J by 3 bases, leaving 13 bases between them. Germline assignment: CDR1 SGHNT and CDR2 YYREEE (reference sequence). Primers: 60 Vbeta forward and 13 Jbeta reverse. Repertoires were generated with immunoSEQ multiplex PCR, while TCRdb's copy carries only in-frame clones and drops some. Here the sample spans 170,000 or so clones, about 69% being singletons. This clone was counted between two and nine times. Its target is unknown. The gene calls are TRBV5-4 and TRBJ1-1, with D tentatively TRBD1 (5 bases). The sequence was obtained from a male donor in good health and CMV-seronegative. The material sequenced was PBMCs. The CDR3 reads CASSLTSGVDTEAFF. CDR3 DNA: TGTGCCAGCAGCTTGACCTCGGGGGTGGACACTGAAGCTTTCTTT.